Included here is one TCR beta chain sequence, with context. The data are from a study of a mutant IDH1 vaccine in newly diagnosed glioma. The wider study: Treated patients showed a male proportion of 62.5%, a female proportion of about 40%, and a mean age of around 39 years.

V was clipped by 2 bases and J by 6 bases, with 21 bases between them. This CDR3 is 17 amino acids long. The protocol was immunoSEQ multiplex PCR, while the TCRdb copy is restricted to in-frame clones and leaves out a portion. The sample consists of around 26,000 clones, 93% of them appearing once. The time point denotes: baseline, week 1 (first vaccination visit). Indicated treatment: pre-vaccination baseline after standard-of-care therapy. The chain joins TRBV5-3 to TRBJ2-1, with D unresolved. Being an ORF, TRBV5-3 has a function that is uncertain. The clonotype originates from a man aged 35 to 55 with glioma. This specimen consisted of PBMCs, obtained from a glioma patient treated with radiotherapy, temozolomide or both. The CDR3 region is CARSFLIVAVIGNEQFF. The CDR3 nucleotides are TGTGCCAGAAGCTTCCTGATTGTGGCAGTTATCGGCAATGAGCAGTTCTTC.